Shown below are 4 T cell receptor beta chains from a single sample sequenced in a study of CD8+CD57+ T cells in acquired aplastic anemia. Those patients picked for sequencing had displayed CD8+CD57+ cell expansion on flow cytometry. TCR beta VDJ and CDR3 profiles were obtained from a genomic DNA template. TCRdb fed the reads into MiXCR, producing one record per CDR3 protein. There are 250,000 or so distinct CDR3 sequences in the sample; around half occur only once, and 6.5% to 8% lies in the top ten. The sample consisted of sorted CD4+, CD8+, or CD8+CD57+ T cells (not recorded which) from PBMCs. Receptors originate from a human donor with aplastic anemia.

The V call is TRBV20-1, the J call TRBJ1-1; TRBD1 might be the D (5 bases). The CDR3 consists of 12 residues. Germline V gene lookup returns CDR1 DFQATT and CDR2 SNEGSKA (reference sequence). The V end lost 2 bases, the J end lost 11 bases, and 15 bases lay between the germline ends. This CDR3 is CSARQGQIEAFF. The CDR3 DNA reads TGCAGTGCTAGACAGGGTCAGATAGAGGCTTTCTTT.

This chain links TRBV20-1 with TRBJ2-7, with D possibly TRBD2 on 6 matching bases. Germline V lookup: CDR1 DFQATT, CDR2 SNEGSKA (reference sequence). The CDR3 spans 14 residues. Trimming removed 0 bases from V and 5 bases from J, with 14 bases in between. The CDR3 loop reads CSAREIWGVDEQYF. The CDR3 DNA sequence: TGCAGTGCTAGAGAAATTTGGGGGGTGGACGAGCAGTACTTC.

V and J are TRBV27 and TRBJ1-5; no firm D call. The CDR3 loop spans 15 amino acids. In germline, CDR1 is MNHEY, CDR2 SMNVEV (reference sequence). V dropped 5 bases and J dropped 3 bases, with 14 bases sitting between them. In DNA, the CDR3 is TGTGCCAGCAGTAAGACTCGAATGGACAATCAGCCCCAGCATTTT. Translation gives CASSKTRMDNQPQHF.

The chain's CDR3 is CASSPHRTEDYEQYF. The CDR3 DNA reads as TGTGCCAGCAGCCCCCATCGGACAGAGGACTACGAGCAGTACTTC. The chain couples TRBV7-9 to TRBJ2-7; the D gene is possibly TRBD1 (6 bases). Germline CDR1 is SEHNR and CDR2 is FQNEAQ (reference sequence). Deletions cut 5 bases from V and 3 bases from J, with 17 bases between. The CDR3 has 15 amino acids.